One sample yielded the 23 T cell receptor beta chains listed below, sequenced in a study of blood T cell repertoires in COVID-19. Libraries were prepared by immunoSEQ multiplex PCR; TCRdb keeps only in-frame clonotypes and omits some of them. The table has 200,000 to 250,000 clones, roughly 82% seen once. Source material: peripheral blood. These receptors were taken from a woman older than 75 with active or convalescent COVID-19.

V gene TRBV7-7 combines with J gene TRBJ2-3; D may be TRBD2 (7 bases). V shed 2 bases and J shed 0 bases, with 9 bases lying between them. This CDR3 has 15 amino acids. Germline CDR1 SSHAT, CDR2 FNYEAQ (reference sequence). CDR3 in amino acids: CASSLRGGSTDTQYF. In DNA, the CDR3 is TGTGCCAGCAGCTTAAGGGGGGGGAGCACAGATACGCAGTATTTT. The complete variable domain, with remaining parts taken from reference TRBV7-7 and TRBJ2-3, reads GAGVSQSPRYKVTKRGQDVTLRCDPISSHATLYWYQQALGQGPEFLTYFNYEAQPDKSGLPSDRFSAERPEGSISTLTIQRTEQRDSAMYRCASSLRGGSTDTQYFGPGTRLTVL.

About this clone: The same CDR3 arises from other DNA sequences in this sample as well. V is TRBV9 and J is TRBJ1-3; D might be TRBD1 (6 bases). The CDR3 loop spans 14 amino acids. The germline V gene has CDR1 SGDLS and CDR2 YYNGEE. V lost 0 bases and J lost 4, with 8 bases in between. CDR3 coding DNA: TGTGCCAGCAGCGTAGGGACAGACGGAAACACCATATATTTT. Its protein is CASSVGTDGNTIYF.

This clone was counted only a few times. CDR3 loop: CASSPQKAKGAGSPLHF. CDR3 bases: TGTGCCAGCTCACCACAGAAGGCAAAGGGGGCTGGTTCACCCCTCCACTTT. This rearrangement joins TRBV18 to TRBJ1-6; 7 nucleotides agree with TRBD1. The CDR3 loop spans 17 amino acids. The V gene end was trimmed by 1 base and the J gene end by 9 bases; junction bases not matched to a gene: 12. Germline assignment: CDR1 KGHSH and CDR2 LQKENI.

The chain recombines TRBV10-2 with TRBJ1-1, with 8 bases fitting TRBD1. Germline values: CDR1 WSHSY, CDR2 SAAADI. The CDR3 has 11 amino acids. The junction had 2 bases not matched to a gene; V was cut back by 3 bases and J by 11 bases. DNA of the CDR3: TGCGCCAGCAGTGATACAGGGGGTGCTTTCTTT. This translates into CASSDTGGAFF.

In this sample, this clone turned up many times. The V and J genes are TRBV29-1 and TRBJ1-2; TRBD1 might be the D (5 bases). CDR3 size: 13 residues. Trimming removed 5 bases from V and 6 bases from J, with 16 bases in between. Germline CDR1 is SQVTM and CDR2 is ANQGSEA. CDR3 loop: CSVTQGIYDGYTF. CDR3 coding DNA: TGCAGCGTTACTCAGGGCATTTATGATGGCTACACCTTC.

The rearrangement uses TRBV28 and TRBJ1-4; TRBD1 aligns across 9 bases. In germline, CDR1 is MDHEN, CDR2 SYDVKM. This CDR3 is built from 12 residues. The junction had 7 bases not matched to a gene; V was cut back by 10 bases and J by 10 bases. CDR3 DNA sequence: TGTGCCACCTTGACAGGGGGAGTAAAACTGTTTTTT. This codes for CATLTGGVKLFF.

V gene TRBV5-1 combines with J gene TRBJ2-2, with 10 bases fitting TRBD2. Unmatched junction bases numbered 6, after V lost 7 bases and J lost 3 bases. Per the germline V gene, CDR1 is SGHRS and CDR2 is YFSETQ. The CDR3 has 15 residues. CDR3 residues: CASSLSGGDTGELFF. Here the CDR3 DNA reads TGCGCCAGCTCCTTAAGCGGGGGGGACACCGGGGAGCTGTTTTTT.

The chain joins TRBV10-1 to TRBJ2-3, with D possibly matching TRBD2 (7 bases). The CDR3 is made up of 14 amino acids. The ends were cut back, 6 bases at V and 2 bases at J, with 12 bases in the middle. The germline V gene has CDR1 WNHNN and CDR2 SYGVQD (reference sequence). The CDR3 DNA reads as TGCGCCAGCAGGCCCGGGGGGCCCACAGATACGCAGTATTTT. The encoded protein is CASRPGGPTDTQYF.

This clone appeared once. The CDR3 DNA is TGTGCCAGCAGTGTAACTTCCTTTAGCAATCAGCCCCAGCATTTT. Protein: CASSVTSFSNQPQHF. The chain joins TRBV27 to TRBJ1-5; D is undetermined. V shed 5 bases and J shed 0 bases, with 11 bases lying between them. Germline CDR1 MNHEY, CDR2 SMNVEV (reference sequence). The CDR3 spans 15 residues.

The genes are TRBV28 and TRBJ2-6; D gene ambiguous. Germline V lookup: CDR1 MDHEN, CDR2 SYDVKM. The CDR3 covers 18 residues. With 4 bases removed from V and 0 bases from J, the gap between germline ends came to 16 bases. CDR3 amino acids: CASSSRPGRSSGANVLTF. Written as DNA, the CDR3 is TGTGCCAGCAGTTCCAGACCTGGGCGAAGCTCTGGGGCCAACGTCCTGACTTTC.

Notes on this clone: The sample contains more than one DNA sequence encoding this CDR3. The chain couples TRBV18 to TRBJ2-1; D might be TRBD2 (6 bases). This CDR3 comprises 13 residues. Trimming stripped 2 bases from V and 6 bases from J, with 8 bases between. Looked up from germline, CDR1 is KGHSH and CDR2 is LQKENI. The CDR3 coding sequence is TGTGCCAGCTCACCAGGGACTGGCAATGAGCAGTTCTTC. This encodes CASSPGTGNEQFF.

The gene calls are TRBV4-2 and TRBJ2-7; 9 positions match TRBD1. The CDR3 sequence is 16 residues long. Germline CDR1 is LGHNA and CDR2 is YNFKEQ. After removal of 0 bases from V and 3 bases from J, the junction contained 6 bases not matched to a gene. CDR3 DNA: TGTGCCAGCAGCCAAGAAGAGACAGGGGGTCGCTACGAGCAGTACTTC. This sequence encodes CASSQEETGGRYEQYF.

V usage is TRBV7-9 and J usage is TRBJ1-1, with 8 bases identical to TRBD1. This CDR3 is built from 12 residues. CDR1 and CDR2 from the germline V gene are SEHNR and FQNEAQ (reference sequence). V dropped 4 bases and J dropped 8; count of bases not matched to a gene: 3. The CDR3 protein is CASSSRDREAFF. CDR3 in DNA: TGTGCCAGCAGCTCCCGGGACAGGGAAGCTTTCTTT.

The chain is built from TRBV5-8 and TRBJ2-5; D perhaps matches TRBD1 (6 bases). Germline V gene lookup returns CDR1 SGHTS and CDR2 YDEGEE. The V and J ends lost 4 bases and 4 bases respectively, with 14 bases between them. The CDR3 runs to 14 residues. The CDR3 spells CASSKTGSAETQYF. The DNA for the CDR3 is TGTGCCAGCAGCAAAACAGGGTCGGCAGAGACCCAGTACTTC. The whole variable domain, remainder taken from reference TRBV5-8 and TRBJ2-5, is EAGVTQSPTHLIKTRGQQATLRCSPISGHTSVYWYQQALGLGLQFLLWYDEGEERNRGNFPPRFSGRQFPNYSSELNVNALELEDSALYLCASSKTGSAETQYFGPGTRLLVL.

The chain recombines TRBV7-9 with TRBJ1-4, with D possibly matching TRBD1 (6 bases). Germline values: CDR1 SEHNR, CDR2 FQNEAQ (reference sequence). This CDR3 has 17 amino acids. Trimming took off 5 bases at V and 2 bases at J, with 18 bases between the two ends. The CDR3 region has the DNA TGTGCCAGCAGCCCACCATCGCCAGGACAGACTAATGAAAAACTGTTTTTT. It encodes CASSPPSPGQTNEKLFF.

This chain connects TRBV3-1 (or the pseudogene TRBV3-2) to TRBJ1-1; D might be TRBD1 (5 bases). The CDR3 has 15 residues. The germline gives CDR1 LGHDT, CDR2 YNNKEL (reference sequence). Trimming took 7 bases from V and 0 from J, leaving 15 bases between them. The CDR3, as DNA: TGTGCCAGCACCCCCACCAGGGCCTTGAACACTGAAGCTTTCTTT. It specifies CASTPTRALNTEAFF.

This CDR3 reads CASSEAWQGAGETQYF. CDR3 DNA: TGTGCCAGCAGTGAAGCTTGGCAGGGGGCCGGCGAGACCCAGTACTTC. The chain uses TRBV2 and TRBJ2-5; 8 bases line up with TRBD1. The J segment lost 5 bases and the V segment lost 0 bases, leaving 8 bases of the junction unmatched. Per germline, CDR1 SNHLY and CDR2 FYNNEI. The CDR3 is 16 amino acids.

The CDR3 spells CASSPKGAVKKLFF. The CDR3 DNA reads as TGTGCCAGCAGCCCAAAGGGGGCAGTGAAAAAACTGTTTTTT. V usage is TRBV7-2 and J usage is TRBJ1-4, with TRBD1 identical over 7 bases. In germline, CDR1 is SGHTA, CDR2 FQGNSA. V gave up 5 bases and J gave up 9 bases; unmatched junction bases: 9. This CDR3 has 14 amino acids. Full variable domain (remainder filled in from reference TRBV7-2 and TRBJ1-4): GAGVSQSPSNKVTEKGKDVELRCDPISGHTALYWYRQSLGQGLEFLIYFQGNSAPDKSGLPSDRFSAERTGGSVSTLTIQRTQQEDSAVYLCASSPKGAVKKLFFGSGTQLSVL.

DNA for the CDR3: TGTGCCAGCTCCGAATCCGGGGGGTTACAGCCCCAGCATTTT. It codes for CASSESGGLQPQHF. The chain links TRBV18 to TRBJ1-5; D is perhaps TRBD1 (5 bases). This CDR3 spans 14 amino acids. Germline V gene lookup returns CDR1 KGHSH and CDR2 LQKENI. Trimming shortened V by 6 bases and J by 7 bases, and 16 bases separated the two germline ends. Combining the CDR3 with reference TRBV18 and TRBJ1-5 gives the whole variable domain NAGVMQNPRHLVRRRGQEARLRCSPMKGHSHVYWYRQLPEEGLKFMVYLQKENIIDESGMPKERFSAEFPKEGPSILRIQQVVRGDSAAYFCASSESGGLQPQHFGDGTRLSIL.

The chain has TRBV6-1 and TRBJ1-5; possible D gene TRBD1, 5 bases. The germline V gene has CDR1 MNHNS and CDR2 SASEGT. V was clipped by 4 bases and J by 2 bases, with 15 bases between them. The CDR3 length is 16 residues. The CDR3 region is CASSAHLGGGNQPQHF. The CDR3 DNA follows: TGTGCCAGCAGTGCCCACCTGGGAGGGGGCAATCAGCCCCAGCATTTT.

In DNA form, the CDR3 reads TGCGCCAGCAGCTTGGTGGGTAGCGGAACCACAGATACGCAGTATTTT. It translates to CASSLVGSGTTDTQYF. The V gene is TRBV5-1, the J gene TRBJ2-3, with D possibly matching TRBD2 (6 bases). This CDR3 spans 16 amino acids. Between the trimmed V and J ends, which lost 0 bases and 2 bases, there was a span of 13 bases. Germline CDR1 is SGHRS and CDR2 is YFSETQ.

V usage is TRBV28 and J usage is TRBJ2-2; 8 bases align to TRBD2. The CDR3 extends over 15 amino acids. The germline gives CDR1 MDHEN, CDR2 SYDVKM. Trimming at V came to 1 base and at J to 6 bases, leaving 4 bases not matched to a gene. CDR3 sequence (DNA): TGTGCCAGCAGTTTATTTTCCGGGGGGGCCGGGGAGCTGTTTTTT. This sequence encodes CASSLFSGGAGELFF.

The rearrangement joins TRBV30 to TRBJ2-3; D is unclear. CDR1 is GTSNPN and CDR2 is SVGIG in the germline V gene (reference sequence). The CDR3 loop spans 13 amino acids. V was pared by 1 base and J by 2 bases, with 7 bases between. The CDR3 loop is CAWSDRFTDTQYF. Here the CDR3 DNA reads TGTGCCTGGAGTGACAGATTCACAGATACGCAGTATTTT.